Given below is one T cell receptor beta chain in context. Its recognized antigen is unknown. Nothing much larger sits one base from this clone, and base qualities are not available. Collaborating institutions collected whole blood in K2EDTA tubes following their own protocols. For TCRbeta analysis, collaborators shipped samples in one of three forms: frozen whole blood, isolated PBMCs, or DNA extracted from either of those sample types. This sample is drawn from a study of blood T cell repertoires in COVID-19 (dated by TCRdb to the early 2020s). Regarding the complete study: Collaborator samples came from the United States, Italy and Spain and covered acute and convalescent phases of COVID-19. Samples were obtained from the ongoing ImmuneRACE study (first 160 participants) and from over 1,000 subjects provided by 6 global collaborators. The dataset comprised deeply sampled blood TCRbeta repertoires from subjects exposed to, actively infected with, or recovered from COVID-19. The material from the prospective study consisted of cDNA or gDNA derived from T cells, B-cell-depleted T cells, or PBMCs. The repertoires were released in a freely available public database intended as a resource for research on the immune response to SARS-CoV-2. Nearly every sample came with metadata listing a de-identified subject ID, COVID-19 status, age in years and sex. HLA class I and class II types, where available, came from metadata supplied by the sample provider rather than from assay-based typing.

Trimming leaves V shorter by 4 bases and J shorter by 5 bases, with the junction holding 5 bases beyond the gene matches. The CDR3 runs 15 residues from the cysteine to the phenylalanine. The kept DNA is CDR3 alone, 45 bases in frame from the first base. CDR1 and CDR2 are drawn from the germline V gene (reference sequence): MNHEY, SMNVEV. Summary of the overall study and its limitations: Clinical and demographic metadata were provided uncurated, with the amount varying by source and participant.

The immunoSEQ Assay, a bias-controlled multiplex PCR, was used to amplify TCRbeta CDR3 regions from genomic DNA. On the study's bioinformatics: The number of nucleated cells in each sample was estimated from the amplification of reference gene primers within the assay. To quantify the absolute abundance of each unique TCRbeta CDR3 rearrangement, sequence reads were collapsed and filtered. For each sample, productive Simpson clonality was calculated by taking the square root of Simpson's diversity index across productive rearrangements. TCRdb's version of the immuneACCESS table is confined to in-frame rearrangements and falls short of the full clone set. An unresolved V gene accounts for under half of the shortfall where checked; the remainder is of unknown origin. V and J calls and clone size follow that table, whereas D and trimming were derived from the DNA. For this sample the table gives under 250,000 clones, of which about 85% were detected only once. The top ten constitute approximately 0.66% of the sample.

The material sequenced was peripheral blood. This clonotype was obtained from a man in his forties with acute or convalescent COVID-19. Rearrangement joined TRBV27 to TRBJ2-1, with 10 bases matching TRBD1. The CDR3 corresponds to CASSSGTGANNEQFF. The nucleotides are TGTGCCAGCAGTTCCGGGACAGGGGCTAACAATGAGCAGTTCTTC.